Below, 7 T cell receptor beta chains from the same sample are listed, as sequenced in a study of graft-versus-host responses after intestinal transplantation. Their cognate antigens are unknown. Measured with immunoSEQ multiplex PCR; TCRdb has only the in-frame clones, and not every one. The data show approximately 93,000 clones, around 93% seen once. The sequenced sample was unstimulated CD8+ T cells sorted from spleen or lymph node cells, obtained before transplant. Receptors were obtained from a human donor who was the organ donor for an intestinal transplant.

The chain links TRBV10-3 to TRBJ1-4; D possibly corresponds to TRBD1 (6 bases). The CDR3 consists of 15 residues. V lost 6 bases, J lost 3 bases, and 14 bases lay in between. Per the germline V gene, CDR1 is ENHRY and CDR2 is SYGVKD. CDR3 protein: CAISEGQGSNEKLFF. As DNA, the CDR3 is TGTGCCATCAGCGAAGGTCAGGGGTCTAATGAAAAACTGTTTTTT.

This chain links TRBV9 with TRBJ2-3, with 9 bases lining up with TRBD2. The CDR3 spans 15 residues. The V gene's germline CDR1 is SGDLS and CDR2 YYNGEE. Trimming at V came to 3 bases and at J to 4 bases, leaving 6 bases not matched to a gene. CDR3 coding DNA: TGTGCCAGCAGCGAAGCGGGGGGAGGGGCAGATACGCAGTATTTT. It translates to CASSEAGGGADTQYF.

CDR3 bases: TGTGCCAGCAGTGAGACAGGGAACACTGAAGCTTTCTTT. This translates into CASSETGNTEAFF. The chain couples TRBV11-2 to TRBJ1-1, with D perhaps TRBD1 (6 bases). V shed 6 bases and J shed 1 base, with 9 bases lying between them. CDR1 SGHAT and CDR2 FQNNGV come from the germline V gene. The CDR3 runs to 13 residues.

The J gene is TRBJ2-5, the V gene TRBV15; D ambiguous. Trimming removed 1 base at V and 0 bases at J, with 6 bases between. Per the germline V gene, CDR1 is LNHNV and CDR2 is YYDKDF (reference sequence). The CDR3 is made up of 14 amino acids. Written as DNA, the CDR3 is TGTGCCACCAGCAGAGTGCTAGACCAAGAGACCCAGTACTTC. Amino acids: CATSRVLDQETQYF.

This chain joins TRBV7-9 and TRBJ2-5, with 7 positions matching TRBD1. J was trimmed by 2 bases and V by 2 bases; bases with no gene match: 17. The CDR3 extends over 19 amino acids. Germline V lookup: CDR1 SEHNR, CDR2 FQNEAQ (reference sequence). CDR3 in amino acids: CASSLPGQDQGPPQETQYF. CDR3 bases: TGTGCCAGCAGCTTACCAGGACAGGACCAGGGTCCCCCTCAAGAGACCCAGTACTTC.

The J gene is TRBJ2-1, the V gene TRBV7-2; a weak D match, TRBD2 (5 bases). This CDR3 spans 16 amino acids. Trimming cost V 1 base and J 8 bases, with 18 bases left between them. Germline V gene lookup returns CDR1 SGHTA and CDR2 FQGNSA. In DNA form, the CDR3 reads TGTGCCAGCAGCTTAGAGAGGTTCCTTACCGGGGATGAGCAGTTCTTC. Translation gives CASSLERFLTGDEQFF. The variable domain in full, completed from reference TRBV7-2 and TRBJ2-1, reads GAGVSQSPSNKVTEKGKDVELRCDPISGHTALYWYRQSLGQGLEFLIYFQGNSAPDKSGLPSDRFSAERTGGSVSTLTIQRTQQEDSAVYLCASSLERFLTGDEQFFGPGTRLTVL.

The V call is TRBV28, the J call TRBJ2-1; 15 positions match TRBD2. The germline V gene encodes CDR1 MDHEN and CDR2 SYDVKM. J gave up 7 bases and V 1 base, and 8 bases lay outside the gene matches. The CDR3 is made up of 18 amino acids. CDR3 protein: CASSLLRGTSGRKNEQFF. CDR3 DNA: TGTGCCAGCAGTTTATTACGGGGGACTAGCGGGAGGAAGAATGAGCAGTTCTTC.